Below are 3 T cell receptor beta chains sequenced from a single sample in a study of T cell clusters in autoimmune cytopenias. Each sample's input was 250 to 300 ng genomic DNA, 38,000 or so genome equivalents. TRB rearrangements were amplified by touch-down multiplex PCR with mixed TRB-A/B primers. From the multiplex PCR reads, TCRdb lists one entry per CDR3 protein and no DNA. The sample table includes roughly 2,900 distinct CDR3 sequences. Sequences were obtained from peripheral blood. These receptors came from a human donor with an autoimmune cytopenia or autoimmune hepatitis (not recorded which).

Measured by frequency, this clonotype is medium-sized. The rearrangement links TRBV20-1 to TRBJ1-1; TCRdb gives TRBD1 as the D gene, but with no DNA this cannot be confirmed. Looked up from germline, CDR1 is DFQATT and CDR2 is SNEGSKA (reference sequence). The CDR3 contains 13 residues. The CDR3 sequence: CSARYRGNTEAFF.

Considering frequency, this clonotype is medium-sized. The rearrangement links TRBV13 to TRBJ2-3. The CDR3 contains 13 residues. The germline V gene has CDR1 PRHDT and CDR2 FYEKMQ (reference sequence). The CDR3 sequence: CASSRLNTDTQYF.

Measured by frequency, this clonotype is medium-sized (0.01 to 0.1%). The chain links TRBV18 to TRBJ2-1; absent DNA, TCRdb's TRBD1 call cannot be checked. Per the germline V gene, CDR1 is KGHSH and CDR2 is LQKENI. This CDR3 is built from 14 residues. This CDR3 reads CASSPERGPNEQFF.